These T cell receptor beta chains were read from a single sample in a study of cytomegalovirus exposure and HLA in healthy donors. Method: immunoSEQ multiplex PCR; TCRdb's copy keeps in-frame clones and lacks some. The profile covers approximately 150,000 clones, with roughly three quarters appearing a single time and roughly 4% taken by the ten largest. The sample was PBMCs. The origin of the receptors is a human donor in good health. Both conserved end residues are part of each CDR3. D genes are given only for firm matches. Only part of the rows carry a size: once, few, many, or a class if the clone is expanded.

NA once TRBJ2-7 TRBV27 TGTGCCAGCAGTTTAGCAGGGAACCACGAGCAGTACTTC CASSLAGNHEQYF
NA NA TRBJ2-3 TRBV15 TGTGCCACCAGCAGAGATCAAGCGGCAGAAGAGCAGTATTTT CATSRDQAAEEQYF
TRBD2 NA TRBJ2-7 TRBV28 TGTGCCAGCAGTCCCAACCCAGCGGGATCCTACGAGCAGTACTTC CASSPNPAGSYEQYF
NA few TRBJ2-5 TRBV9 TGTGCCAGCAGCTCCCAGGGACATCAAGAGACCCAGTACTTC CASSSQGHQETQYF
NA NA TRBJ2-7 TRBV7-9 TGTGCCAGCAGCCCACGGCAGGGTTCCTACGAGCAGTACTTC CASSPRQGSYEQYF
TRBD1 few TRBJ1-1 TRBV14 TGTGCCAGCAGCCGAGGGACAGTAGCTGAAGCTTTCTTT CASSRGTVAEAFF
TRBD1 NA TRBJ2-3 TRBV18 TGTGCCAGCTCCCAAACAGGGGAGAGCACAGATACGCAGTATTTT CASSQTGESTDTQYF
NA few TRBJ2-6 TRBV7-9 TGTGCCAGCAGCCCCCGGGCGTGGGGGGCTGGGGCCAACGTCCTGACTTTC CASSPRAWGAGANVLTF
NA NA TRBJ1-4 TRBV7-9 TGTGCCAGCAGCCCCCTTCCTGCCGCCGGGAATGAAAAACTGTTTTTT CASSPLPAAGNEKLFF
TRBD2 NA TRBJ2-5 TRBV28 TGTGCCAGCAGTTTATCCGGACTAGCGGGAGAGACCCAGTACTTC CASSLSGLAGETQYF
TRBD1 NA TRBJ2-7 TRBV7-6 TGTGCCAGCAGCTTAGGAGGGGGCGCAGGTTACGAGCAGTACTTC CASSLGGGAGYEQYF
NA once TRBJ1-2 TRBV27 TGTGCCAGCAGTTCAGGGATTGGCTACACCTTC CASSSGIGYTF
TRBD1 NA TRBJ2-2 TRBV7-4 TGTGCCAGCAGCTTAAGAGGAGGACAGGGACACACCGGGGAGCTGTTTTTT CASSLRGGQGHTGELFF
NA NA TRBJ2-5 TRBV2 TGTGCCAGCACACAGAATAAAGAGACCCAGTACTTC CASTQNKETQYF
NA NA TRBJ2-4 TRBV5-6 TGTGCCAGCAGCTTCAGCATGGGGAAGGGGAACATTCAGTACTTC CASSFSMGKGNIQYF
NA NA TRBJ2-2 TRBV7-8 TGTGCCAGCAGCCATCCGACCTTGTTGCCCAGGGGCAATCCGAACACCGGGGAGCTGTTTTTT CASSHPTLLPRGNPNTGELFF
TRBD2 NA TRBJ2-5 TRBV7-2 TGTGCCAGCAGCTTAGAGCACCTAGCGGGGCAAGAGACCCAGTACTTC CASSLEHLAGQETQYF
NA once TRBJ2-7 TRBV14 TGTGCCAGCAGCCAGATAGGGGACGAGCAGTACTTC CASSQIGDEQYF
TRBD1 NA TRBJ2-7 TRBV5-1 TGCGCCAGCAGGCGGACAGGCACCTACGAGCAGTACTTC CASRRTGTYEQYF
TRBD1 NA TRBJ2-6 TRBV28 TGTGCCAGCAGAAAAGGACAGGGTGTAGGAGACCTGACTTTC CASRKGQGVGDLTF
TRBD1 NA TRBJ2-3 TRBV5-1 TGCGCCAGCAGCCTCGAGGGACAGATACCGAGCACAGATACGCAGTATTTT CASSLEGQIPSTDTQYF
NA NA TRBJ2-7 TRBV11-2 TGTGCCAGCAGCCCCCTAGGGGACGAGCAGTACTTC CASSPLGDEQYF
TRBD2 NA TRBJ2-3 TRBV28 TGTGCCAGCAGACCGGGACTAGCGGGAGGTACGCAGTATTTT CASRPGLAGGTQYF
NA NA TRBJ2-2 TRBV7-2 TGTGCCAGCAGCCGGGATAGCGGGGAGCTGTTTTTT CASSRDSGELFF
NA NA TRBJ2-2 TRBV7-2 TGTGCCAGCAGCCCCGTTCGGGAATCCGGGGAGCTGTTTTTT CASSPVRESGELFF
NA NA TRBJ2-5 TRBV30 TGTGCCTGGAGTGGATCTGGGGGAGGAGAGACCCAGTACTTC CAWSGSGGGETQYF
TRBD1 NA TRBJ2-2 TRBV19 TGTGCCAGTAGTATCCGGGACAGGGGTGACGCCGGGGAGCTGTTTTTT CASSIRDRGDAGELFF
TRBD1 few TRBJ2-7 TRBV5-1 TGCGCCAGCAGCTTGTCAGGACAGGGGGGCTATTCCTACGAGCAGTACTTC CASSLSGQGGYSYEQYF
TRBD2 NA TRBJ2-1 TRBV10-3 TGTGCCATCAGATTATCTAGCGGGATTAACAATGAGCAGTTCTTC CAIRLSSGINNEQFF
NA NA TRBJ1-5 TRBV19 TGTGCCAGTAGTATAGATTCTCCCGGGGTGGCGGGTCAGCCCCAGCATTTT CASSIDSPGVAGQPQHF
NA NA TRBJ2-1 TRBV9 TGTGCCAGCAGCGTAGGGTTGAGGGCCGGGTACAATGAGCAGTTCTTC CASSVGLRAGYNEQFF
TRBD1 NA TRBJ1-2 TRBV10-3 TGTGCCATCAGTGAGAACCCGGGACAGATCTATGGCTACACCTTC CAISENPGQIYGYTF
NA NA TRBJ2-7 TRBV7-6 TGTGCCAGCAGCCAACAAATCATAGGGGGGAGGGCCCAAACCTACGAGCAGTACTTC CASSQQIIGGRAQTYEQYF
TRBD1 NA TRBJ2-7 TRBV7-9 TGTGCCAGCAGCCCTACAGGGGGCTACGAGCAGTACTTC CASSPTGGYEQYF
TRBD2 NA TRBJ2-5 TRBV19 TGTGCCAGTAGTATCGTCGGGACTAGCGGGGGGGAGACCCAGTACTTC CASSIVGTSGGETQYF
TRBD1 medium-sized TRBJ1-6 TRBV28 TGTGCCAGCATGGTCCACAGGGGGCAGGACTCACCCCTCCACTTT CASMVHRGQDSPLHF
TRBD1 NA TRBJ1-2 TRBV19 TGTGCCAGTACCTCCAGGGGGCAAGAAACCTACACCTTC CASTSRGQETYTF
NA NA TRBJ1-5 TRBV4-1 TGCGCCAGCAGCCAAGAAGCGGGGGGCTTTACTCAGCCCCAGCATTTT CASSQEAGGFTQPQHF
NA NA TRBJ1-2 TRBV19 TGTGCCAGTAGGGTCGGGTATGGCTACACCTTC CASRVGYGYTF
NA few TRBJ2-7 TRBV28 TGTGCCAGCAGTTCCTACCCCGAGCAGTACTTC CASSSYPEQYF
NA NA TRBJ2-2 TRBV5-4 TGTGCCAGCAGCTTGGACACAGGGTCTACCGGGGAGCTGTTTTTT CASSLDTGSTGELFF
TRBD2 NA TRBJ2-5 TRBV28 TGTGCCAGCAGCTTCTCATTCGGGGGGGGTAGCCAAGAGACCCAGTACTTC CASSFSFGGGSQETQYF
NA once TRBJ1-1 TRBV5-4 TGTGCCAGCAGCTTGGAGCAGGGTAGATTGTACACTGAAGCTTTCTTT CASSLEQGRLYTEAFF
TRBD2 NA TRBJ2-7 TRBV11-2 TGTGCCAGCAGCTCATTTAAGGTAGCGGGGGGGCCCTACGAGCAGTACTTC CASSSFKVAGGPYEQYF
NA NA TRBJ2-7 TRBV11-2 TGTGCCAGCAGCTTAGGATGGAGACAGAGCTACGAGCAGTACTTC CASSLGWRQSYEQYF
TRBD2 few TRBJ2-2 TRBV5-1 TGCGCCAGCAGCTTTAGCGGGAGCACCGGGGAGCTGTTTTTT CASSFSGSTGELFF
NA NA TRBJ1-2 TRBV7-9 TGTGCCAGCAGATCCGACAGGACCAACTATGGCTACACCTTC CASRSDRTNYGYTF
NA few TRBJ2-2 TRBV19 TGTGCCAGTAGTGGAGAGAACACCGGGGAGCTGTTTTTT CASSGENTGELFF
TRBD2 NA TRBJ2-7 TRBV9 TGTGCCAGCTCCTCCGGGGGGAACACCTACGAGCAGTACTTC CASSSGGNTYEQYF
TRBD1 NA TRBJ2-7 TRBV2 TGTGCCTCTACAGGGGGCTACGAGCAGTACTTC CASTGGYEQYF
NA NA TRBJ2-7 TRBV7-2 TGTGCCAGCAGCTTAAAACCCGGGTACGAGCAGTACTTC CASSLKPGYEQYF
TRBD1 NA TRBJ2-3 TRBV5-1 TGCGCCAGCATATCCGGGACAGGGTCTTCAGATACGCAGTATTTT CASISGTGSSDTQYF
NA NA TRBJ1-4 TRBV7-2 TGTGCCAGCAGCTCCACAACTAATGAAAAACTGTTTTTT CASSSTTNEKLFF
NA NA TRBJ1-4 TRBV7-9 TGTGCCAGCAGCTTGGGGACTCCAGGGTCGGGTGAAAAACTGTTTTTT CASSLGTPGSGEKLFF
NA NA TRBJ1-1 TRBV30 TGTGCCTGGAGTGTATTTGCTCGGGTCGCCAGGGGCTCCAACACTGAAGCTTTCTTT CAWSVFARVARGSNTEAFF